What follows are 18 T cell receptor beta chains derived from one specimen sequenced in a study of T cells in Graves' hyperthyroidism and ophthalmopathy. TCR beta CDR3 regions were amplified from RNA. The HTBI primer set drove a first-round RT-PCR of the TCR CDR3. TCRdb ran MiXCR on the multiplex PCR reads and lists one entry per CDR3 protein. The table records a few hundred thousand distinct CDR3 sequences, 15% to 19% of them present only once. The material sequenced was blood. These receptors came from a woman aged 30 to 39 with Graves' hyperthyroidism.

This clonotype has at least ten counts. The V call is TRBV6-1, the J call TRBJ2-3; 9 nucleotides match TRBD1. Germline V gives CDR1 MNHNS, CDR2 SASEGT. V lost 6 bases and J lost 1; bases outside the gene matches: 2. The CDR3 totals 14 residues. The CDR3 DNA is TGTGCCAGCAGAAGGACAGGGGGCACAGATACGCAGTATTTT. Protein sequence: CASRRTGGTDTQYF.

The gene calls are TRBV5-1 and TRBJ2-7, with TRBD1 matching 10 bases. Unmatched junction bases numbered 4, after V lost 0 bases and J lost 1 base. Germline CDR1 and CDR2: SGHRS and YFSETQ. The CDR3 runs to 16 residues. In nucleotides, the CDR3 is TGCGCCAGCAGCTTGGGACAGGGGGCGAGGTCCTACGAGCAGTACTTC. It yields the protein CASSLGQGARSYEQYF.

This clonotype was detected ten times or more. The CDR3 DNA reads as TGTGCCAGCAGTCCGCGCTCCGGGACTAGCTCAGCCGCGAGGGAGCAGTTCTTC. The encoded protein is CASSPRSGTSSAAREQFF. The V call is TRBV28, the J call TRBJ2-1; 9 bases match TRBD2. J was trimmed by 10 bases and V by 5 bases; bases with no gene match: 21. CDR1 is MDHEN and CDR2 is SYDVKM in the germline V gene. This CDR3 is 18 amino acids long.

Worth noting for this clonotype: An end of the junction does not agree with germline; a read error may underlie this. The chain has TRBV5-1 and TRBJ2-5; TRBD2 might be the D (6 bases). CDR3 length equals 15 residues. In germline, CDR1 is SGHRS, CDR2 YFSETQ. The CDR3 DNA sequence: TGTGCCAGCAGCTTGGCTGGGGGAGGAGGAGAGACCCAGTGCTTC. Its translation: CASSLAGGGGETQCF.

At least ten counts were recorded for this clonotype. The rearrangement links TRBV7-6 to TRBJ2-7; the D is unclear. Germline V gene data show CDR1 as SGHVS and CDR2 as FNYEAQ. The CDR3 is made up of 16 amino acids. The V gene lost 5 bases and the J gene lost 0 bases, with 17 bases spanning the gap. The CDR3 DNA reads TGTGCCAGCAGCCCCGCCCCGCCTCCCAGCTCCTACGAGCAGTACTTC. Translation: CASSPAPPPSSYEQYF.

This clonotype was observed many times. J is TRBJ2-5 and V is TRBV18, with 7 positions matching TRBD1. The CDR3 sequence is 15 residues long. The germline V gene has CDR1 KGHSH and CDR2 LQKENI. J gave up 2 bases and V 5 bases, and 8 bases lay outside the gene matches. The CDR3 loop reads CASSVLGGQQETQYF. The CDR3 nucleotides read TGTGCCAGCTCAGTCTTAGGGGGCCAGCAAGAGACCCAGTACTTC. Supplemented by reference TRBV18 and TRBJ2-5, the full variable domain reads NAGVMQNPRHLVRRRGQEARLRCSPMKGHSHVYWYRQLPEEGLKFMVYLQKENIIDESGMPKERFSAEFPKEGPSILRIQQVVRGDSAAYFCASSVLGGQQETQYFGPGTRLLVL.

A few counts support this clonotype. The chain uses TRBV19 and TRBJ2-3, with a weak D call TRBD2 (6 bases). The CDR3 runs 15 residues. Between the trimmed V and J ends, which lost 6 bases and 2 bases, there was a span of 15 bases. Germline loops: CDR1 LNHDA, CDR2 SQIVND (reference sequence). The CDR3 reads CASRPQTRITDTQYF. The DNA of the CDR3 is TGTGCCAGTAGACCCCAGACTAGGATCACAGATACGCAGTATTTT.

This chain joins TRBV30 and TRBJ2-3, with 10 bases fitting TRBD2. Per germline, CDR1 GTSNPN and CDR2 SVGIG (reference sequence). With V trimmed by 0 bases and J by 1 base, 7 bases remained unmatched. The CDR3 has 17 amino acids. DNA for the CDR3: TGTGCCTGGAGTGTAAGTTGGGGGACTAGCGGCACAGATACGCAGTATTTT. Translating it yields CAWSVSWGTSGTDTQYF.

This clonotype was detected many times. The chain has TRBV5-8 and TRBJ2-5, with no clear D. CDR3 length: 15 amino acids. The V gene lost 2 bases and the J gene lost 4 bases, with 15 bases spanning the gap. Germline V gene data show CDR1 as SGHTS and CDR2 as YDEGEE. CDR3 DNA sequence: TGTGCCAGCAGCTTTTATGGGCTAGATGGAGAGACCCAGTACTTC. This encodes CASSFYGLDGETQYF. The full variable domain, with the rest looked up from reference TRBV5-8 and TRBJ2-5, is EAGVTQSPTHLIKTRGQQATLRCSPISGHTSVYWYQQALGLGLQFLLWYDEGEERNRGNFPPRFSGRQFPNYSSELNVNALELEDSALYLCASSFYGLDGETQYFGPGTRLLVL.

The rearrangement links TRBV19 to TRBJ1-5; maybe TRBD1 (6 bases). The V end was cut by 7 bases, the J end by 1 base, with 11 bases between. This CDR3 spans 14 amino acids. Per germline, CDR1 LNHDA and CDR2 SQIVND (reference sequence). The CDR3 spells CASKTGQSNQPQHF. In DNA, the CDR3 is TGTGCCAGTAAAACCGGACAGAGCAATCAGCCCCAGCATTTT.

This clonotype was observed at least ten times. V is TRBV10-2 and J is TRBJ2-3, with 7 bases that match TRBD2. Germline assignment: CDR1 WSHSY and CDR2 SAAADI. The CDR3 runs to 18 residues. J was trimmed by 3 bases and V by 5 bases; bases with no gene match: 17. CDR3 region: CASSTGTTSLPGTDTQYF. As DNA, the CDR3 is TGCGCCAGCAGTACCGGGACTACGAGTTTACCTGGGACAGATACGCAGTATTTT.

V usage is TRBV29-1 and J usage is TRBJ2-2; 10 bases line up with TRBD1. The CDR3 length is 15 residues. V was pared by 1 base and J by 5 bases, with 4 bases of the junction left unmatched. Germline assignment: CDR1 SQVTM and CDR2 ANQGSEA. The CDR3 DNA reads as TGCAGCGTTGAAGGGGAGGACAGGGGGACCGGGGAGCTGTTTTTT. Its translation is CSVEGEDRGTGELFF.

Many counts were recorded for this clonotype. V gene TRBV2 combines with J gene TRBJ1-5; the D is unclear. CDR1 and CDR2 from the germline V gene are SNHLY and FYNNEI. Trimming stripped 5 bases from V and 4 bases from J, with 6 bases between. The CDR3 is made up of 12 amino acids. CDR3 sequence: CASSNENQPQHF. Here the CDR3 DNA reads TGTGCCAGCAGTAACGAGAATCAGCCCCAGCATTTT.

There are a few counts of this clonotype. This chain joins TRBV25-1 and TRBJ2-3; D is perhaps TRBD2 (6 bases). The germline V and J ends were trimmed by 3 bases and 2 bases, with 12 bases remaining between them. CDR1 and CDR2 (germline): MGHDK, SYGVNS. CDR3 length equals 15 residues. CDR3 sequence: CASSEVADFTDTQYF. Written as DNA, the CDR3 is TGTGCCAGCAGTGAGGTAGCGGACTTCACAGATACGCAGTATTTT.

This clonotype was counted at least ten times. This chain connects TRBV7-9 to TRBJ2-1; perhaps TRBD2 as D (5 bases). Germline CDR1 reads SEHNR; CDR2 reads FQNEAQ (reference sequence). This CDR3 is 16 amino acids long. V was shortened by 1 base and J by 2 bases, with 12 bases between the two germline ends. As DNA, the CDR3 is TGTGCCAGCAGCTTAGGTTATGGGAGTACCTACAATGAGCAGTTCTTC. Residues: CASSLGYGSTYNEQFF.

V and J are TRBV7-9 and TRBJ2-7, with TRBD2 matching 16 bases. Germline V gene data show CDR1 as SEHNR and CDR2 as FQNEAQ (reference sequence). This CDR3 is 17 amino acids long. Trimming at V came to 4 bases and at J to 2 bases, leaving 5 bases not matched to a gene. The CDR3 nucleotides read TGTGCCAGCAGCTCCGGGACTAGCGGGAGGGGAACCTACGAGCAGTACTTC. It encodes CASSSGTSGRGTYEQYF.

The count of this clonotype is one. The chain carries TRBV3-1 and TRBJ2-2; 7 bases align to TRBD1. This CDR3 is built from 16 residues. CDR1 is LGHDT and CDR2 is YNNKEL in the germline V gene (reference sequence). V lost 4 bases, J lost 5 bases, and 10 bases stayed unmatched. CDR3 loop: CASSPRVSQGTGELFF. In nucleotides, the CDR3 is TGTGCCAGCAGCCCTAGAGTATCACAGGGGACCGGGGAGCTGTTTTTT.

Only a few counts were recorded for this clonotype. The DNA for the CDR3 is TGCAGTGCTAGAGATAAGGTGCAAGCCAAAAACATTCAGTACTTC. The encoded protein is CSARDKVQAKNIQYF. This sequence joins TRBV20-1 and TRBJ2-4, with D uncertain. Germline V lookup: CDR1 DFQATT, CDR2 SNEGSKA (reference sequence). Trimming cost V 0 bases and J 0 bases, with 9 bases left between them. This CDR3 comprises 15 residues.